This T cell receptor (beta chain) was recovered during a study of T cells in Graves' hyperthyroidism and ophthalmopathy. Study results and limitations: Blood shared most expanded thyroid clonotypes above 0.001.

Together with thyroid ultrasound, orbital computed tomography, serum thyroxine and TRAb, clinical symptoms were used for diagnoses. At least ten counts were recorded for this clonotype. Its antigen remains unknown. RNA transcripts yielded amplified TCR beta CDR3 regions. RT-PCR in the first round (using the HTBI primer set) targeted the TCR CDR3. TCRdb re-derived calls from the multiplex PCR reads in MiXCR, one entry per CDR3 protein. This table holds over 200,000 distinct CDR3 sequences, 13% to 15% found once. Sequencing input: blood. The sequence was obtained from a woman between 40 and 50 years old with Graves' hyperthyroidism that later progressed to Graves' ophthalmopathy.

CDR3 protein: CASSQSEGTEAFF. CDR3 DNA sequence: TGCGCCAGCAGCCAATCGGAGGGCACTGAAGCTTTCTTT. The chain uses TRBV5-1 and TRBJ1-1; D uncertain. Germline CDR1 is SGHRS and CDR2 is YFSETQ. Trimming shortened V by 4 bases and J by 4 bases, and 11 bases separated the two germline ends. CDR3 size: 13 residues.